This TCR beta chain was profiled in a study of shared T cell receptors in the human thymus. Per germline, CDR1 SGHTA and CDR2 FQGNSA. The CDR3 has 13 residues. The V and J ends lost 2 bases and 5 bases respectively, with 9 bases between them. Measured with immunoSEQ multiplex PCR; TCRdb has only the in-frame clones, and not every one. The sample includes approximately 580,000 clones, approximately 80% of them seen just once. This sample was also put to use in a study of human thymus T cells. From that study: The thymus tissue came from resections taken during corrective heart surgery. Use of V and J genes seemed skewed within the thymic and blood repertoires. Related research found strongly overlapping thymic repertoires in unrelated individuals.

Specimen: thymocytes. This chain connects TRBV7-2 to TRBJ2-5, with D tentatively TRBD2 (7 bases). This TCR derives from a boy under two years old with a congenital heart defect. As DNA, the CDR3 is TGTGCCAGCAGCTTACGGGGGGCGGAGACCCAGTACTTC. Its protein product is CASSLRGAETQYF.